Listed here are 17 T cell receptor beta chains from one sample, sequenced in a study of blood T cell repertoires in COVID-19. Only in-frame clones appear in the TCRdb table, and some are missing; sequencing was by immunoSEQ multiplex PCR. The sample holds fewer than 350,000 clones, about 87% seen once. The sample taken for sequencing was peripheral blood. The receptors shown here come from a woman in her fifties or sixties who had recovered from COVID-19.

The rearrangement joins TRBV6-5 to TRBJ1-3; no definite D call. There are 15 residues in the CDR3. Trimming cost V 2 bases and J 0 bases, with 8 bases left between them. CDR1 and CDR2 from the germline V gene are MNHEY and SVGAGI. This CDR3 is CASSYGGNSGNTIYF. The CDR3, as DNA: TGTGCCAGCAGTTACGGCGGAAACTCTGGAAACACCATATATTTT.

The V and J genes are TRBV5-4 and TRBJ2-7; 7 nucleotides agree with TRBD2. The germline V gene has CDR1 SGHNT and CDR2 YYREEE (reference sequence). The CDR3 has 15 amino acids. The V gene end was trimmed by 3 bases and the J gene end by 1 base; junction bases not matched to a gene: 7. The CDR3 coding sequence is TGTGCCAGCAGCTCGAGCGGGGTTAGGTCCTACGAGCAGTACTTC. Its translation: CASSSSGVRSYEQYF.

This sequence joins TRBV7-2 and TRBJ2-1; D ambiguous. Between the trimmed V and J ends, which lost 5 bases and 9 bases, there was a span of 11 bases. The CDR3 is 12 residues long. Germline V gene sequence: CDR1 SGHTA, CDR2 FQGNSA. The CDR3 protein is CASSTAFTEQFF. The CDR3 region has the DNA TGTGCCAGCAGCACAGCTTTTACTGAGCAGTTCTTC. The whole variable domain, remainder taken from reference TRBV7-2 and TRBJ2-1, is GAGVSQSPSNKVTEKGKDVELRCDPISGHTALYWYRQSLGQGLEFLIYFQGNSAPDKSGLPSDRFSAERTGGSVSTLTIQRTQQEDSAVYLCASSTAFTEQFFGPGTRLTVL.

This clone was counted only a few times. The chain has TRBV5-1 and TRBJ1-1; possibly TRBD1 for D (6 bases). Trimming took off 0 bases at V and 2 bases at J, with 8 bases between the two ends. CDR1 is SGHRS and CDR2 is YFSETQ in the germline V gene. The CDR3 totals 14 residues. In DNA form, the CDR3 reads TGCGCCAGCAGCTTGGGACAGGCAAACACTGAAGCTTTCTTT. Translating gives CASSLGQANTEAFF.

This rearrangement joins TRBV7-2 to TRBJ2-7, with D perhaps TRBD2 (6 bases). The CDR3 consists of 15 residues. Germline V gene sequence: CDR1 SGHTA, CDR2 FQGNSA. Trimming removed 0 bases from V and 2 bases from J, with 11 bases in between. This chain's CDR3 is CASSLARGGTYEQYF. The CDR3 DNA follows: TGTGCCAGCAGCTTAGCGCGGGGCGGAACCTACGAGCAGTACTTC.

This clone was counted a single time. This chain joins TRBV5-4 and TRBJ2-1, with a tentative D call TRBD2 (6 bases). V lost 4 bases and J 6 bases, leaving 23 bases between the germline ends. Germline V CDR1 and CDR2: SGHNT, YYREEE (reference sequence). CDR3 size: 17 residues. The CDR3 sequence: CASSPPLGGRGVNEQFF. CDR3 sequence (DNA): TGTGCCAGCAGCCCCCCCTTGGGAGGACGGGGAGTCAATGAGCAGTTCTTC.

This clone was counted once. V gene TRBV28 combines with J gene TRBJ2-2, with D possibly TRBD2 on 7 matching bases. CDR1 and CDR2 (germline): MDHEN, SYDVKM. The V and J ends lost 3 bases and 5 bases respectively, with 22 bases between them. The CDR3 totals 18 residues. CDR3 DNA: TGTGCCAGCAGTTTTGCTTTTGGCGGGGGCCGTGGAACCGGGGAGCTGTTTTTT. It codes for CASSFAFGGGRGTGELFF.

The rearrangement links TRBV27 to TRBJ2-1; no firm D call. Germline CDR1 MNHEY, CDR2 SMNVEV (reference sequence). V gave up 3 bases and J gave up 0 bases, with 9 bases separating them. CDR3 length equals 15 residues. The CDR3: CASSFTASSYNEQFF. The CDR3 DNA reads TGTGCCAGCAGTTTCACCGCGAGCTCCTACAATGAGCAGTTCTTC.

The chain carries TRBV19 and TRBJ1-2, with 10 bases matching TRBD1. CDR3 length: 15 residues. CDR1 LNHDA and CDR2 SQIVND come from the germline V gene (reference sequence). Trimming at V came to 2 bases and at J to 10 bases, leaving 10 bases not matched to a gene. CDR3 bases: TGTGCCAGTAGTATACCCCCCGGGCGACAGGGGGCCTACACCTTC. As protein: CASSIPPGRQGAYTF.

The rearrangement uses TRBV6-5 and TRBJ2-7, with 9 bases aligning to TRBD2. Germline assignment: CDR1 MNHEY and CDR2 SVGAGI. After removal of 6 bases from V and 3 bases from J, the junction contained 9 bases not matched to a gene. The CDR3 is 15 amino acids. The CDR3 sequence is CASRIAGEPFYEQYF. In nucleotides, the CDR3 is TGTGCCAGCAGGATAGCGGGAGAGCCCTTCTACGAGCAGTACTTC.

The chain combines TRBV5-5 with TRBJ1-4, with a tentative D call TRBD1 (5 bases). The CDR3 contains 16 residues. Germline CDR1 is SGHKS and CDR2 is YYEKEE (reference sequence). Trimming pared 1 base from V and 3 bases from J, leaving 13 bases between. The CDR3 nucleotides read TGTGCCAGCAGCTTGAGCCAGACAGACCCTAATGAAAAACTGTTTTTT. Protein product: CASSLSQTDPNEKLFF.

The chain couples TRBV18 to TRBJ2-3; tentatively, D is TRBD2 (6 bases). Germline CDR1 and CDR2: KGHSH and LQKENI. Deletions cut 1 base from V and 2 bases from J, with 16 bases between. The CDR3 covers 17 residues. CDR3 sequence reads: CASSPLRPGLTTDTQYF. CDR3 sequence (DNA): TGTGCCAGCTCACCACTACGACCGGGACTTACCACAGATACGCAGTATTTT.

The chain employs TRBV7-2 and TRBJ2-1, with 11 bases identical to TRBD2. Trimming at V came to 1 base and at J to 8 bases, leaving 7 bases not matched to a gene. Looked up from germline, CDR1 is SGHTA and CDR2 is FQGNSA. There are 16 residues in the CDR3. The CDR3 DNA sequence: TGTGCCAGCAGCTTAGTAGGTAGCGGGGGGGCGTATGAGCAGTTCTTC. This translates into CASSLVGSGGAYEQFF.

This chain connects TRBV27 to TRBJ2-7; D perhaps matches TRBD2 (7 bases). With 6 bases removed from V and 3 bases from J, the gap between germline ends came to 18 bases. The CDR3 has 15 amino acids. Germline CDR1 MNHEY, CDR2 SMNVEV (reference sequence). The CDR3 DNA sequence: TGTGCCAGCAGACAATCCCCGGGGGGCATCTACGAGCAGTACTTC. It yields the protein CASRQSPGGIYEQYF.

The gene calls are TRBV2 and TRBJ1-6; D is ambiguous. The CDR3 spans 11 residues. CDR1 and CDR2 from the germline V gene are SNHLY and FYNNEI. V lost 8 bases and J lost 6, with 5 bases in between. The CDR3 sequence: CASHSNSPLHF. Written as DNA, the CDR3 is TGTGCCAGCCACAGTAATTCACCCCTCCACTTT.

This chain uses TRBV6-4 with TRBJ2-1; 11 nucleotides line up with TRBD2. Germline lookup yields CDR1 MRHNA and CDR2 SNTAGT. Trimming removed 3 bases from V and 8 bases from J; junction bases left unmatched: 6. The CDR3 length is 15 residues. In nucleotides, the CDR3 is TGTGCCAGCAGTGAAGGGCTAGCGGGGGGCGATGAGCAGTTCTTC. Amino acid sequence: CASSEGLAGGDEQFF.

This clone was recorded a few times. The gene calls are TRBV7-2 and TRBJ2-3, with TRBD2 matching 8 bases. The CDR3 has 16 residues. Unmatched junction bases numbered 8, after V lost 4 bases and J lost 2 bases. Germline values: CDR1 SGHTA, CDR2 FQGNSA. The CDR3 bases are TGTGCCAGCAGCTCCGCGGGGGGTCGGAACACAGATACGCAGTATTTT. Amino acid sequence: CASSSAGGRNTDTQYF.